This record looks at one TCR beta chain sequence and its context. This clonotype was recorded at least ten times. Its antigen is currently not known. Per-nucleotide qualities are absent, and no much larger clonotype sits a single base away. Sequencing instrument: Illumina MiSeq. TCRdb applied fastp at Q25 and MiXCR to the public reads, then kept only in-frame beta chains. Each CDR3 protein appears once, grouped with its most common genes and DNA. This sample lists just over 4,000 distinct CDR3 sequences; 10% were detected once. The top ten constitute about 13% of the sample. Looking up the germline V gene (reference sequence) yields CDR1 DFQATT and CDR2 SNEGSKA. The CDR3 contains 16 residues, cysteine and phenylalanine counted. The kept DNA is CDR3 alone, 48 bases in frame from the first base. Cut back by 1 base and 4 bases, the V and J ends lie 20 bases apart. These data are taken from a study.

Sequencing was performed on CD4+ T cells from synovial fluid. The clonotype originates from a human donor with rheumatoid arthritis. The sequence links TRBV20-1 to TRBJ2-7, with a weak D call of TRBD2 (6 bases match). The nucleotide sequence reads TGCAGTGCTAGAGGTGGCGGGACTCACATCCCATACGAGCAGTACTTC. The translation is CSARGGGTHIPYEQYF.